One sample yielded the 2 T cell receptor beta chains listed below, sequenced in a study of metastatic and nonmetastatic thyroid tumors. Thyroid surgery was performed in patients who had received no treatment beforehand. With MiXCR, TCRdb called clones anew from the PCR reads. The table records about 90,000 clones, roughly 8.6% of them present only once. The sample consisted of blood. The receptors here all came from a female donor with papillary thyroid cancer or a benign thyroid nodule (not recorded which). Some clones in this sample may be carry-over from other donors' samples.

To note about this clone: The same CDR3 can be traced to other DNA sequences in this sample. This chain uses TRBV30 with TRBJ1-2; the match to TRBD1 covers 7 bases. The trim removed 2 bases at V and 2 bases at J, leaving 8 bases unmatched. CDR1 and CDR2 (germline): GTSNPN, SVGIG (reference sequence). CDR3 size: 15 residues. The CDR3 spells CAWSLGAGGNYGYTF. In DNA form, the CDR3 reads TGTGCCTGGAGTCTGGGGGCAGGGGGAAACTATGGCTACACCTTC.

This clone was picked up many times. The chain carries TRBV5-6 and TRBJ1-3, with D unresolved. V lost 1 base to trimming and J lost 0 bases, with 8 bases between them. This CDR3 comprises 15 residues. Germline CDR1 SGHDT, CDR2 YYEEEE. Here the CDR3 reads CASSLSGFSGNTIYF. As DNA, the CDR3 is TGTGCCAGCAGCTTGTCCGGCTTCTCTGGAAACACCATATATTTT.